A selection of T cell receptor beta chains follows, all from one sample in a study of blood T cell repertoires in COVID-19. Produced via immunoSEQ multiplex PCR; TCRdb's table is partial and in-frame only. The table records about 120,000 clones, over 75% of them present only once. The sample consisted of peripheral blood. These receptors were obtained from an elderly woman with acute or convalescent COVID-19. The CDR3 runs from the conserved cysteine through the conserved F or W. A D gene is named only where the DNA matches it firmly. Expanded clones are given a class, and other clones once, few, many or no size at all.

d_gene	j_gene	abundance	v_gene	CDR3nt	CDR3aa
-	TRBJ1-5	-	TRBV27	TGTGCCAGCAGTTCAGGGGTCAATCAGCCCCAGCATTTT	CASSSGVNQPQHF
TRBD2	TRBJ2-5	-	TRBV2	TGTGCCAGCAGTGACGAGGGAGGGCGCAAGACCCAGTACTTC	CASSDEGGRKTQYF
-	TRBJ1-5	-	TRBV11-2	TGTGCCAGCAGCTTAGATCGTCAGCCCCAGCATTTT	CASSLDRQPQHF
TRBD1	TRBJ1-6	-	TRBV10-3	TGTGCCACGTCGGGACAGAATAATTCACCCCTCCACTTT	CATSGQNNSPLHF
-	TRBJ1-6	-	TRBV18	TGTGCCAGCTCACCGGGGGCAGGCTATAATTCACCCCTCCACTTT	CASSPGAGYNSPLHF
TRBD2	TRBJ2-3	few	TRBV7-9	TGTGCCAGCAGCTCTGGGGTAGCGGGAGTAGATACGCAGTATTTT	CASSSGVAGVDTQYF
TRBD1	TRBJ1-5	-	TRBV29-1	TGCAGCGTAACTCTGACAGGGGGCTGGAGCAATCAGCCCCAGCATTTT	CSVTLTGGWSNQPQHF
-	TRBJ2-5	-	TRBV7-6	TGTGCCAGCAGCTTAGGGGCCAGCGGAGCACAAGAGACCCAGTACTTC	CASSLGASGAQETQYF
-	TRBJ1-2	-	TRBV5-1	TGCGCCAGCAGCTTGGACAGTACTTCTAACTATGGCTACACCTTC	CASSLDSTSNYGYTF
-	TRBJ1-6	-	TRBV19	TGTGCCAGTAGGACGACGGGTGCCGATAATTCACCCCTCCACTTT	CASRTTGADNSPLHF
TRBD1	TRBJ1-1	few	TRBV7-9	TGTGCCAGCAGACTAACGACAGGGGTGAACACTGAAGCTTTCTTT	CASRLTTGVNTEAFF
TRBD2	TRBJ2-7	-	TRBV7-9	TGTGCCAGCAGCCCGGCTCTAGCGGGGGCCACAGGCGAGCAGTACTTC	CASSPALAGATGEQYF
-	TRBJ1-2	-	TRBV28	TGTGCCAGCAGTGGGTATACAGGGAACTATGGCTACACCTTC	CASSGYTGNYGYTF
TRBD1	TRBJ1-6	-	TRBV2	TGTGCCAGCAGTTTAGGGACAGGAGGTAATTCACCCCTCCACTTT	CASSLGTGGNSPLHF
TRBD1	TRBJ1-2	-	TRBV28	TGTGCCAGCAGACGCACCGGGACAGGGAGTTGGGATGGCTACACCTTC	CASRRTGTGSWDGYTF
-	TRBJ1-2	-	TRBV5-1	TGCGCCAGCAGCCCGGAAAGGGGTCTTAATGGCTACACCTTC	CASSPERGLNGYTF
TRBD1	TRBJ1-1	-	TRBV5-4	TGTGCCAGCAGTTCACCGGGACAGACTGAAATAGGCACTGAAGCTTTCTTT	CASSSPGQTEIGTEAFF
-	TRBJ1-1	-	TRBV20-1	TGCAGTGCTCCAGGGGAGACTGAAGCTTTCTTT	CSAPGETEAFF
-	TRBJ2-5	-	TRBV27	TGTGCCAGCAGTCCGGCTAACAGGGAGACCCAGTACTTC	CASSPANRETQYF
TRBD1	TRBJ2-1	-	TRBV5-1	TGCGCCAGCAGCTCACAGGGGGGACAGGGGGTCAATGAGCAGTTCTTC	CASSSQGGQGVNEQFF
-	TRBJ1-1	-	TRBV7-9	TGTGCCAGCAGCTTTACGGGCAGGGGAACTGAAGCTTTCTTT	CASSFTGRGTEAFF
TRBD1	TRBJ2-5	-	TRBV6-1	TGTGCCAGCAATGAAGTGGGACAGGGGGTAGGAGAGACCCAGTACTTC	CASNEVGQGVGETQYF
TRBD2	TRBJ2-3	-	TRBV19	TGTGCCAGTAGCCGGACTAGCGGGGATAGGGATACGCAGTATTTT	CASSRTSGDRDTQYF
-	TRBJ1-1	-	TRBV4-2	TGTGCCAGCAGCCGAACTCGACAAACGAACACTGAAGCTTTCTTT	CASSRTRQTNTEAFF
TRBD1	TRBJ1-1	-	TRBV29-1	TGCAGCGTATACTTACCCCAGGGGGCAACTGAAGCTTTCTTT	CSVYLPQGATEAFF
-	TRBJ1-1	-	TRBV27	TGTGCCAGCCGCCTGTGGAGGAACACTGAAGCTTTCTTT	CASRLWRNTEAFF
TRBD2	TRBJ2-1	-	TRBV6-5	TGTGCCAGCAGTAAGACTAGCGGGAGGGCCAATGAGCAGTTCTTC	CASSKTSGRANEQFF
-	TRBJ1-6	-	TRBV7-6	TGTGCCAGCAGCATTGGACAAAATTCACCCCTCCACTTT	CASSIGQNSPLHF
TRBD1	TRBJ1-6	-	TRBV5-1	TGCGCCAGCAGCTTGGCGCCGGGACAGGGCAATTCACCCCTCCACTTT	CASSLAPGQGNSPLHF
TRBD1	TRBJ2-2	-	TRBV5-1	TGCGCCAGCCGGGGGACAGGGGGATGGACCGGGGAGCTGTTTTTT	CASRGTGGWTGELFF
TRBD1	TRBJ2-7	-	TRBV28	TGTGCCAGCAGTTACGCCGGGACAGGCCGCTACGAGCAGTACTTC	CASSYAGTGRYEQYF
TRBD1	TRBJ1-5	-	TRBV27	TGTGCCAGCAGTGCGACAGGGCTTAATCAGCCCCAGCATTTT	CASSATGLNQPQHF
-	TRBJ1-2	-	TRBV9	TGTGCCAGCAGCGCGTCGACAGCTTCCCATGGCTACACCTTC	CASSASTASHGYTF
-	TRBJ2-5	-	TRBV20-1	TGCAGTGCTAGGTCACAAGAGACCCAGTACTTC	CSARSQETQYF
-	TRBJ2-7	-	TRBV6-5	TGTGCCAGCAGTTACTCACGCGATGCCTACGAGCAGTACTTC	CASSYSRDAYEQYF
TRBD1	TRBJ2-1	-	TRBV27	TGTGCCAGCAGTTTAAATCTCCTGACAGGGCAAGGTGAGCAGTTCTTC	CASSLNLLTGQGEQFF
-	TRBJ2-2	-	TRBV7-2	TGTGCCAGCAGCGCCTCAGGGCACACCGGGGAGCTGTTTTTT	CASSASGHTGELFF
-	TRBJ1-5	-	TRBV28	TGTGCCAGCAGTCCCCGCGGGGGGACGGGCAATCAGCCCCAGCATTTT	CASSPRGGTGNQPQHF
TRBD1	TRBJ1-2	once	TRBV2	TGTGCCAGCAGTCCCGGGACAGAGAACTATGGCTACACCTTC	CASSPGTENYGYTF
TRBD1	TRBJ2-2	-	TRBV5-8	TGTGCCAGCAGCCGGGACAGGGTCGCCGGGGAGCTGTTTTTT	CASSRDRVAGELFF
-	TRBJ2-7	-	TRBV3-1/TRBV3-2	TGTGCCAGCAGCCGGGACTCGCGAGGCGAGCAGTACTTC	CASSRDSRGEQYF
-	TRBJ1-2	-	TRBV3-1/TRBV3-2	TGTGCCAGCAGCCGACTACGGGACTATGGCTACACCTTC	CASSRLRDYGYTF
-	TRBJ1-2	medium-sized	TRBV4-3	TGCGCCAGCAGCCAAGAGGGGGGTATGAACTATGGCTACACCTTC	CASSQEGGMNYGYTF
-	TRBJ1-1	-	TRBV5-1	TGCGCCAGCAGCCACGGACAGTTGAACACTGAAGCTTTCTTT	CASSHGQLNTEAFF
-	TRBJ2-3	-	TRBV18	TGTGCCAGCTCACCGGGCAGTCTTTCAGATACGCAGTATTTT	CASSPGSLSDTQYF
TRBD1	TRBJ1-3	-	TRBV5-1	TGCGCCAGCAGCCCGACAGGGGGCGGCTCTGGAAACACCATATATTTT	CASSPTGGGSGNTIYF
-	TRBJ1-1	-	TRBV7-2	TGTGCCAGCAGCGGGACACGGAACACTGAAGCTTTCTTT	CASSGTRNTEAFF
TRBD1	TRBJ2-5	-	TRBV18	TGTGCCAGCTCACCAGACAGGGAAGAGACCCAGTACTTC	CASSPDREETQYF
-	TRBJ1-2	once	TRBV3-1/TRBV3-2	TGTGCCAGCAGCCGCCGAGGGCGGGGTCGGGGCTATGGCTACACCTTC	CASSRRGRGRGYGYTF
TRBD2	TRBJ2-7	-	TRBV4-2	TGTGCCAGCAGCCAAGGTGGACTAGCGGGAATTGGCGAGCAGTACTTC	CASSQGGLAGIGEQYF
-	TRBJ1-4	-	TRBV15	TGTGCCACCAGCAGAGATGATCTGGGGCAGGAAAAACTGTTTTTT	CATSRDDLGQEKLFF
TRBD2	TRBJ2-3	once	TRBV5-1	TGCGCCAGCAGCTTGACTAGCGGGAGGTTGACAGATACGCAGTATTTT	CASSLTSGRLTDTQYF
-	TRBJ2-3	once	TRBV18	TGTGCCAGCTCACCACGGAAGGGGAAGGATACGCAGTATTTT	CASSPRKGKDTQYF
TRBD2	TRBJ2-1	-	TRBV5-6	TGTGCCAGCAGCCAAACTAGCGGGGGGACCTACAATGAGCAGTTCTTC	CASSQTSGGTYNEQFF
TRBD2	TRBJ2-7	-	TRBV6-6	TGTGCCAGCAGTGGTTTTGCGGGGGGGTTATACGAGCAGTACTTC	CASSGFAGGLYEQYF